The sequence of this T cell receptor (beta chain) was determined in a study of blood T cells in healthy people across ages. The second PCR ran roughly 6 to 11 cycles with a sample-barcoded 5' primer and J-beta primers. Using its own MiXCR run on the 5' RACE reads, TCRdb lists one record per CDR3 protein. This table holds 780,000 or so distinct CDR3 sequences, around 25% found once. Details on this clonotype: Its antigen is still unknown. A read error may produce the germline difference seen at one junction end.

Germline lookup yields CDR1 SGHRS and CDR2 YFSETQ. The CDR3 extends over 14 amino acids. Broader study findings: Whereas aged donors had fewer naive CD4+ cells, long-lived donors had more of them and higher diversity. Naive T cell percentage showed a strong correlation with TCR beta diversity.

The sample also formed part of further work on T cells of mothers and their children. According to that study: The study found slightly higher but non-significant overlap in related versus unrelated mother-child pairs.

The TCR comes from a boy aged 5-17 years in good health. Sequences were obtained from blood. The rearrangement links TRBV5-1 to TRBJ2-5; D not resolved. DNA of the CDR3: TGCGCCAGCAGCTTGGACACGGGCAGAGAGACCCGGTACTTC. This codes for CASSLDTGRETRYF.